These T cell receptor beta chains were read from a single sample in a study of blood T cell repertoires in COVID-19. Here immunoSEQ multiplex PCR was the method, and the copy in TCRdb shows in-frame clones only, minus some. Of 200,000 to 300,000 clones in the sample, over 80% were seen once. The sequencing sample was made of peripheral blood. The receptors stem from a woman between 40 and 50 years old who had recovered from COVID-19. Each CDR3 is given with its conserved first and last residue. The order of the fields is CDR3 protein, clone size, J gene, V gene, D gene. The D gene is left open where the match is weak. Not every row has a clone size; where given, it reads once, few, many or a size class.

CASSFGWGENTEAFF | few | TRBJ1-1 | TRBV6-2/TRBV6-3 | -
CASRQRTDTQYF | - | TRBJ2-3 | TRBV27 | -
CASSLRQGASYEQYF | - | TRBJ2-7 | TRBV13 | -
CASSFRLAGGSTDTQYF | - | TRBJ2-3 | TRBV27 | TRBD2
CASSSPGGEQYF | - | TRBJ2-7 | TRBV7-2 | TRBD2
CASGRGTGVGYTF | once | TRBJ1-2 | TRBV6-6 | -
CASSSLQGTGYTF | - | TRBJ1-2 | TRBV19 | TRBD1
CASSVESGGVTGELFF | - | TRBJ2-2 | TRBV9 | TRBD2
CASSSGFRGGNQPQHF | - | TRBJ1-5 | TRBV3-1/TRBV3-2 | -
CASSYLRSSYEQYF | - | TRBJ2-7 | TRBV6-5 | -
CSVELGGAYNEQFF | - | TRBJ2-1 | TRBV29-1 | TRBD1
CASSLNPGGTDTQYF | - | TRBJ2-3 | TRBV5-1 | -
CASSLRRGGQETQYF | - | TRBJ2-5 | TRBV7-2 | TRBD2
CASSQLLASGNTIYF | few | TRBJ1-3 | TRBV3-1/TRBV3-2 | -
CASRPQGVYGYTF | - | TRBJ1-2 | TRBV14 | TRBD1
CASSQGPGDRELFF | - | TRBJ2-2 | TRBV4-1 | -
CASSGGTGPMNTEAFF | - | TRBJ1-1 | TRBV2 | TRBD1
CASSRARGERYGYTF | - | TRBJ1-2 | TRBV5-6 | -
CAWSVRVGRLLGTQYF | few | TRBJ2-5 | TRBV30 | -
CAISEFRAQSTDTQYF | - | TRBJ2-3 | TRBV10-3 | -
CASGLRGQPQHF | - | TRBJ1-5 | TRBV12-5 | -
CAISGGQGIEKLFF | few | TRBJ1-4 | TRBV10-3 | TRBD1